This T cell receptor beta chain emerged from a study of shared clonotypes between healthy human individuals. This CDR3 region has 14 residues. V lost 6 bases, J lost 8 bases, and 16 bases lay in between. The germline CDR1 and CDR2 sequences are MNHNS and SASEGT. The donors were adults (healthy and HIV-negative) with no recent acute infections or vaccinations. Naive CD4+ cells were CD45RA-selected; the remaining cells were memory. The data were produced by immunoSEQ multiplex PCR, yet TCRdb's version contains in-frame clones alone and is incomplete. The data show 1 million to 1.2 million clones, with approximately 77% seen just once and almost 0.9% held by the top ten.

Sequenced: memory CD4+ T cells from PBMCs. Subset in this sample: CD45RA-negative fraction. The V and J genes are TRBV6-1 and TRBJ2-2; no clear D gene. This TCR was sampled from a man aged 18-30 years in good health. Some clones in this sample may be carry-over from other donors' samples. The CDR3 DNA reads as TGTGCCAGCAGAGTCGGCAGGATGCAAGGGGAGCTGTTTTTT. This encodes CASRVGRMQGELFF.